The clone carrying this T cell receptor beta chain was detected only a few times. Its antigen remains unknown. The data stem from a study of regulatory T cells in long-lasting Graves disease. Unmatched junction bases numbered 15, after V lost 4 bases and J lost 5 bases. Germline V gene data show CDR1 as SGHNT and CDR2 as YYREEE (reference sequence). There are 19 residues in the CDR3. TCR beta libraries were built with iRepertoire HTBI primers and Arm-PCR of CDR3 regions. TCRdb re-analysed the multiplex PCR reads in MiXCR, keeping a single row per CDR3 protein. Among approximately 470,000 distinct CDR3 sequences listed, 15% to 20% were seen once. Study-level findings and limits: Sampling was limited to peripheral blood rather than thyroid tissue.

The time point here: newly diagnosed GD, antithyroid drugs for less than 3 months. The TCR library was prepared using RNA isolated from PBMCs. In addition, the sample was reused for a study of T cells in Graves' hyperthyroidism and ophthalmopathy. That work adds: The study left out patients who had uncontrolled infection, other autoimmune disease, pregnancy or lactation. Most thyroid clonotypes with frequency above 0.001 were detected in blood.

The source is a man between 40 and 49 years old with Graves disease. The sequencing used peripheral blood mononuclear cells (PBMCs), collected at new diagnosis, from a patient treated with antithyroid drugs. This chain uses TRBV5-4 with TRBJ2-2; TRBD2 matches at 12 bases. CDR3 amino acids: CASSIFGLAGRGDTGELFF. Here the CDR3 DNA reads TGTGCCAGCAGCATATTTGGACTAGCGGGACGGGGCGATACCGGGGAGCTGTTTTTT.